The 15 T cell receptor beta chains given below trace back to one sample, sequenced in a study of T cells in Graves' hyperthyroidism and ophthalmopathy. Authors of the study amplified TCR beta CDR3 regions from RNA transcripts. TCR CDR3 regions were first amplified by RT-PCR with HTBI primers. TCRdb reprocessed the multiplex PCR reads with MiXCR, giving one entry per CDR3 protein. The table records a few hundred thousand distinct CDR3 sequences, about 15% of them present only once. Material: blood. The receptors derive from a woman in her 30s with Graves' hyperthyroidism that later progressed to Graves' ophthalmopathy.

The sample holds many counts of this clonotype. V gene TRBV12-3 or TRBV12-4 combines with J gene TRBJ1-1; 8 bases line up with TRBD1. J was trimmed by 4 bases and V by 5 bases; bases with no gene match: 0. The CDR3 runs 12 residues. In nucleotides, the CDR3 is TGTGCCAGCAGTGACAGGGGCACTGAAGCTTTCTTT. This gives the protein CASSDRGTEAFF.

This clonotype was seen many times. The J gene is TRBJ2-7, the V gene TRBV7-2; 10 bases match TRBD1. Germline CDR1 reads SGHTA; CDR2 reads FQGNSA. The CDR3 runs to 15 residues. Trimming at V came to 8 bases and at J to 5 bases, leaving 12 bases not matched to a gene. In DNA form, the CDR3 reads TGTGCCAGCCTTACCTCGACAGGGGGCATTAACGAGCAGTACTTC. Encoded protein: CASLTSTGGINEQYF.

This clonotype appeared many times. Written as DNA, the CDR3 is TGTGCTAGTGGTCCGACCCGGGACAGGGCTCAGAACACTGAAGCTTTCTTT. Amino acids: CASGPTRDRAQNTEAFF. The chain has TRBV12-5 and TRBJ1-1; 9 bases align to TRBD1. This CDR3 is 17 amino acids long. With V trimmed by 5 bases and J by 1 base, 11 bases remained unmatched. Germline loops: CDR1 LGHNT, CDR2 FRNRAP.

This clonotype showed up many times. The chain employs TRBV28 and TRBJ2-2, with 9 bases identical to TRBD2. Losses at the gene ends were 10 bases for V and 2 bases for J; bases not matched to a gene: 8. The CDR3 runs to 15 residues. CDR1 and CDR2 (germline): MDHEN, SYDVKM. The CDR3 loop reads CATTSSGINTGELFF. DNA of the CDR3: TGTGCCACCACCTCTAGCGGGATCAACACCGGGGAGCTGTTTTTT. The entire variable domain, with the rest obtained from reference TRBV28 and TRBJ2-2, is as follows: DVKVTQSSRYLVKRTGEKVFLECVQDMDHENMFWYRQDPGLGLRLIYFSYDVKMKEKGDIPEGYSVSREKKERFSLILESASTNQTSMYLCATTSSGINTGELFFGEGSRLTVL.

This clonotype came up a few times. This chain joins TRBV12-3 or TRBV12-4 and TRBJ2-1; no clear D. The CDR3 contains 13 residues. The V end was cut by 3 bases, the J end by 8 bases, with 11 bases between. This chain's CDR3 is CASSLFPVDEQFF. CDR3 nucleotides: TGTGCCAGCAGTTTGTTCCCGGTAGATGAGCAGTTCTTC.

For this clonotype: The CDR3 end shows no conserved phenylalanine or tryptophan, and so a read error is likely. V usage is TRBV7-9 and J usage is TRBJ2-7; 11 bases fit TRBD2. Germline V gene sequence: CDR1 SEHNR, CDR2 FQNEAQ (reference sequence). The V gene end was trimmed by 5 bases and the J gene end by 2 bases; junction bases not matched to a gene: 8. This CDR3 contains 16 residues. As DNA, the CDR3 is TGTGCCAGCAGCGCTTCGGGACTAGCGGTTCCCTACGAGCAGTACATC. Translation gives CASSASGLAVPYEQYI.

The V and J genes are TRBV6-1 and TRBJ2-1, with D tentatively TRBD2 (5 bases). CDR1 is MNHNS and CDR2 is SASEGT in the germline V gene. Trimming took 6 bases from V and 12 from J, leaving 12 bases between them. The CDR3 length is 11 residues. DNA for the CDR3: TGTGCCAGCAGCCTAGCTACTGGGCAGTTCTTC. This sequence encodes CASSLATGQFF.

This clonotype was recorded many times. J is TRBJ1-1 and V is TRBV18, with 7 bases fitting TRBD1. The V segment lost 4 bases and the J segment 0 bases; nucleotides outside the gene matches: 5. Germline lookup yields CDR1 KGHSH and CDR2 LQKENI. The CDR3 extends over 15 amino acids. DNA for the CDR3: TGTGCCAGCTCACGGACAGGTACCGTGAACACTGAAGCTTTCTTT. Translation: CASSRTGTVNTEAFF. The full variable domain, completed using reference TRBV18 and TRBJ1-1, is NAGVMQNPRHLVRRRGQEARLRCSPMKGHSHVYWYRQLPEEGLKFMVYLQKENIIDESGMPKERFSAEFPKEGPSILRIQQVVRGDSAAYFCASSRTGTVNTEAFFGQGTRLTVV.

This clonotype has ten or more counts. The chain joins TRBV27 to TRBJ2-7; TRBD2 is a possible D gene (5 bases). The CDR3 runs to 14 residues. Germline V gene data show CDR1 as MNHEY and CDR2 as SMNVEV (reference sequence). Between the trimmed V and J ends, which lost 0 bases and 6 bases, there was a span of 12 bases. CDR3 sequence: CASSLSGMPGEQYF. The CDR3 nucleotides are TGTGCCAGCAGTTTATCCGGGATGCCTGGCGAGCAGTACTTC.

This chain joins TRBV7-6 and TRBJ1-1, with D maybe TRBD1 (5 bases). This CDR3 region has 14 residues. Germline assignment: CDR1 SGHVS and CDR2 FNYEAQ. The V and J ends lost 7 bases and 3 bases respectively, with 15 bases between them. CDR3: CASTPSWGDTEAFF. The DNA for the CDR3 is TGTGCCAGCACGCCATCATGGGGGGACACTGAAGCTTTCTTT.

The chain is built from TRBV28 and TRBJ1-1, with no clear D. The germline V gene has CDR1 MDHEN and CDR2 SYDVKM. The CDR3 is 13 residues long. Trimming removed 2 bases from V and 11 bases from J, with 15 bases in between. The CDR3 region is CASSLSTAIGAFF. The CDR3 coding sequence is TGTGCCAGCAGTTTAAGCACAGCGATAGGGGCTTTCTTT.

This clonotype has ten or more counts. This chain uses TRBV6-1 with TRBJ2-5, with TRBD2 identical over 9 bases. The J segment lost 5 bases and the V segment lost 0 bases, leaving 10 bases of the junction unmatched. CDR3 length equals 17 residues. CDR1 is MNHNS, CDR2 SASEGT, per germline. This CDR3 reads CASSEAAGGSSFETQYF. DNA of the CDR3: TGTGCCAGCAGTGAAGCCGCGGGAGGGTCCTCGTTTGAGACCCAGTACTTC.

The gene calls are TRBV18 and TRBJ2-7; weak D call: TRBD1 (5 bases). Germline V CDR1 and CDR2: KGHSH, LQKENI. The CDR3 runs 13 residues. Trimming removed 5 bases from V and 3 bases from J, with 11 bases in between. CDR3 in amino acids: CASSSRTFYEQYF. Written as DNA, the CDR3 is TGTGCCAGCTCATCACGGACATTCTACGAGCAGTACTTC.

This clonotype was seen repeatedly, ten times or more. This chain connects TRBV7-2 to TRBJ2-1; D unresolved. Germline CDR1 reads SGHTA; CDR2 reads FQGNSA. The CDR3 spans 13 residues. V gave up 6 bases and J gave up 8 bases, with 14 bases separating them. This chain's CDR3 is CASRLSGVHEQFF. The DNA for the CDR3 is TGTGCCAGCAGGTTATCCGGCGTGCATGAGCAGTTCTTC.

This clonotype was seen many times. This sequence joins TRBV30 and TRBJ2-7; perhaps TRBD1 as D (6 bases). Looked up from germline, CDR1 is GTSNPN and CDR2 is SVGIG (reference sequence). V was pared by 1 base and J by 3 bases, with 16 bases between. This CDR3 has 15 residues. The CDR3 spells CAWSAGTTDFYEQYF. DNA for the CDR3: TGTGCCTGGAGTGCCGGGACAACAGACTTCTACGAGCAGTACTTC.